This T cell receptor beta chain was obtained from a study of blood T cells in healthy people across ages. Study-wide findings and caveats: Measured against age, TCR beta diversity per million T cells decreased in a roughly linear manner.

Healthy individuals of Caucasian origin from Russia, aged 6 to 90, served as donors. Comment on this clonotype: Antigen unknown.

The germline V and J ends were trimmed by 3 bases and 4 bases, with 10 bases remaining between them. Germline values: CDR1 ENHRY, CDR2 SYGVKD. This CDR3 contains 14 residues. For the second PCR, which ran for about 6 to 12 cycles, a sample-barcoded 5' primer and a J-beta primer mix were used. One entry per CDR3 protein, called by TCRdb with MiXCR from the 5' RACE reads. The repertoire holds approximately 2,000,000 distinct CDR3 sequences, with 30% to 40% as singletons. The source of this sequence is a human donor in good health. The specimen was blood. The chain couples TRBV10-3 to TRBJ2-1, with D perhaps being TRBD1 or TRBD2 (5 bases each). The CDR3 reads CAISDGDLYNEQFF. CDR3 bases: TGTGCCATCAGTGATGGGGACCTATACAATGAGCAGTTCTTC.